The clone carrying this T cell receptor (beta chain) has just a few counts. The CDR3 covers 15 residues. Germline assignment: CDR1 SQVTM and CDR2 ANQGSEA. V was shortened by 4 bases and J by 2 bases, with 15 bases between the two germline ends. These data come from a study of regulatory T cells in long-lasting Graves disease. Study-level background: For under 3 months, newly diagnosed Graves' patients had been taking antithyroid drugs.

iRepertoire HTBI primers and Arm-PCR of CDR3 regions built TCR beta libraries. TCRdb re-called the multiplex PCR reads with MiXCR, one entry per CDR3 protein. Among 400,000 to 450,000 distinct CDR3 sequences listed, 15% were seen once. Stated time point: newly diagnosed GD, antithyroid drugs for less than 3 months. Scientists built the TCR library using RNA that was extracted from PBMCs. These data were also reused for a study on T cells in Graves' hyperthyroidism and ophthalmopathy.

The sequenced sample was peripheral blood mononuclear cells (PBMCs), obtained at new diagnosis, from a patient treated with antithyroid drugs. This receptor was obtained from a woman younger than 45 with Graves disease. The gene calls are TRBV29-1 and TRBJ1-3; TRBD1 might be the D (6 bases). The DNA of the CDR3 is TGCAGCGTTGCTGGTGGCAGGGGTGCTGGAAACACCATATATTTT. Its protein product is CSVAGGRGAGNTIYF.